Below are 24 T cell receptor beta chains sequenced from a single sample in a study of blood T cell repertoires in COVID-19 (TCRdb year 2020). Library method: the immunoSEQ multiplex PCR assay. Imported from immuneACCESS, the table was reduced by TCRdb to in-frame sequences with V and J called. These copies leave out some clones; in studies compared against another copy, an unresolved V gene accounts for under half, and the cause of the remainder is not known. A total of roughly 260,000 clones appear in this sample, approximately 86% of them only once. The ten most abundant clones make up around 2.4% of the sample. What was sequenced was PBMCs or T cells enriched from blood (not recorded which). These receptors were collected from a woman aged 18-29 years who had recovered from COVID-19.

This clone was observed a single time. The rearrangement joins TRBV6-2 or TRBV6-3 to TRBJ2-7; D possibly corresponds to TRBD1 (6 bases). V was shortened by 0 bases and J by 1 base, with 19 bases between the two germline ends. The CDR3 covers 18 residues. The germline V gene encodes CDR1 MNHEY and CDR2 SVGEGT. The CDR3 spells CASSYSAGEPASSYEQYF. CDR3 sequence (DNA): TGTGCCAGCAGTTACTCAGCAGGGGAGCCCGCCTCATCCTACGAGCAGTACTTC.

This clone occurred a few times. The genes are TRBV19 and TRBJ1-1, with TRBD1 matching 8 bases. The germline CDR1 and CDR2 sequences are LNHDA and SQIVND (reference sequence). The V and J ends lost 6 bases and 1 base, in that order; junction bases with no gene match: 7. The CDR3 consists of 15 residues. In DNA form, the CDR3 reads TGTGCCAGTAGAGCCGACAGGGGATGGAACACTGAAGCTTTCTTT. It translates to CASRADRGWNTEAFF.

The gene calls are TRBV19 and TRBJ2-3; 9 nucleotides align to TRBD2. V shed 3 bases and J 0 bases; nucleotides not matched to a gene: 10. The CDR3 contains 18 residues. Germline V gene data show CDR1 as LNHDA and CDR2 as SQIVND (reference sequence). The CDR3 here is CASSMSAGGPLSTDTQYF. The CDR3 DNA reads TGTGCCAGTAGTATGAGCGCGGGGGGGCCGTTGAGCACAGATACGCAGTATTTT.

The chain recombines TRBV20-1 with TRBJ2-5; TRBD1 might be the D (6 bases). Trimming stripped 3 bases from V and 5 bases from J, with 13 bases between. Germline CDR1 DFQATT, CDR2 SNEGSKA (reference sequence). The CDR3 runs to 13 residues. CDR3 region: CSASWGPEETQYF. As DNA, the CDR3 is TGCAGTGCTAGTTGGGGGCCCGAGGAGACCCAGTACTTC.

The V gene is TRBV2, the J gene TRBJ1-1; no definite D call. Trimming removed 6 bases at V and 4 bases at J, with 9 bases between. Germline CDR1 is SNHLY and CDR2 is FYNNEI. The CDR3 loop spans 12 amino acids. The CDR3 bases are TGTGCCAGCAGGGAGGGATCCACTGAAGCTTTCTTT. Its translation is CASREGSTEAFF.

J is TRBJ2-7 and V is TRBV20-1, with a weak D call TRBD1 (9 bases). Germline assignment: CDR1 DFQATT and CDR2 SNEGSKA (reference sequence). Trimming took off 3 bases at V and 0 bases at J, with 21 bases between the two ends. The CDR3 is 17 amino acids. The CDR3 protein is CSASKRGTGMFSYEQYF. CDR3 in DNA: TGCAGTGCTAGTAAGCGGGGGACAGGGATGTTCTCCTACGAGCAGTACTTC.

The CDR3 DNA sequence: TGTGCCAGCAATACGGGACAGGGGAACACCGGGGAGCTGTTTTTT. It codes for CASNTGQGNTGELFF. This chain uses TRBV2 with TRBJ2-2, with 9 bases matching TRBD1. The junction had 4 bases not matched to a gene; V was cut back by 7 bases and J by 1 base. This CDR3 is 15 amino acids long. Germline CDR1 is SNHLY and CDR2 is FYNNEI.

The chain employs TRBV4-3 and TRBJ2-1; D may be TRBD1 (6 bases). CDR1 is LGHNA and CDR2 is YSLEER in the germline V gene. This CDR3 has 17 residues. V was trimmed by 1 base and J by 5 bases, leaving 18 bases between them. CDR3 sequence (DNA): TGCGCCAGCAGCCAAGTCGGTTTCAGGGGATCTAACAATGAGCAGTTCTTC. The encoded protein is CASSQVGFRGSNNEQFF.

The V call is TRBV19, the J call TRBJ2-1; possibly TRBD1 for D (6 bases). V lost 1 base and J lost 3, with 10 bases in between. The CDR3 spans 15 residues. Germline V gives CDR1 LNHDA, CDR2 SQIVND (reference sequence). The CDR3 DNA reads as TGTGCCAGTAGTATAGGCCAGACAGGCTACAATGAGCAGTTCTTC. This encodes CASSIGQTGYNEQFF.

This rearrangement joins TRBV11-3 to TRBJ2-7; 13 positions agree with TRBD2. CDR1 SGHNT and CDR2 YENEEA come from the germline V gene. The trim removed 5 bases at V and 5 bases at J, leaving 6 bases unmatched. The CDR3 runs 15 residues. The CDR3 region is CASSPTGLAGDEQYF. The CDR3 DNA reads TGTGCCAGCAGCCCTACCGGACTAGCGGGAGACGAGCAGTACTTC.

This chain uses TRBV12-3 or TRBV12-4 with TRBJ1-1; maybe TRBD1 (5 bases). The CDR3 sequence is 13 residues long. The V gene lost 5 bases and the J gene lost 1 base, with 8 bases spanning the gap. The CDR3 DNA reads TGTGCCAGCAGTCAAACAGGGAACACTGAAGCTTTCTTT. This codes for CASSQTGNTEAFF.

The V call is TRBV5-1, the J call TRBJ1-2; 9 bases map to TRBD1. From germline, CDR1 is SGHRS and CDR2 YFSETQ. The CDR3 contains 16 residues. V lost 0 bases and J lost 6; bases outside the gene matches: 9. In DNA, the CDR3 is TGCGCCAGCAGCTTGGCCGGGACAGGGTTGACGAATGGCTACACCTTC. Its protein product is CASSLAGTGLTNGYTF.

V gene TRBV14 combines with J gene TRBJ1-6; D is undetermined. The CDR3 has 14 residues. Germline loops: CDR1 SGHDN, CDR2 FVKESK. With 2 bases removed from V and 10 bases from J, the gap between germline ends came to 12 bases. The CDR3 loop is CASSQSSPGSPLHF. Here the CDR3 DNA reads TGTGCCAGCAGCCAATCGTCGCCGGGATCACCCCTCCACTTT.

This clone occurred once. This sequence joins TRBV2 and TRBJ1-6, with D possibly TRBD1 on 5 matching bases. This CDR3 is 17 amino acids long. Trimming removed 2 bases from V and 0 bases from J, with 11 bases in between. Germline V CDR1 and CDR2: SNHLY, FYNNEI. CDR3 sequence: CASSEFRVSSYNSPLHF. CDR3 DNA sequence: TGTGCCAGCAGTGAATTCAGGGTTAGCTCCTATAATTCACCCCTCCACTTT.

The chain employs TRBV6-1 and TRBJ2-7; perhaps TRBD2 as D (6 bases). The V gene lost 3 bases and the J gene lost 2 bases, with 14 bases spanning the gap. Germline-derived CDR1 and CDR2 are MNHNS and SASEGT. The CDR3 totals 15 residues. The CDR3 protein is CASSDRSTGAYEQYF. The CDR3, as DNA: TGTGCCAGCAGTGACCGCTCGACGGGGGCCTACGAGCAGTACTTC.

V is TRBV5-1 and J is TRBJ1-6; TRBD1 matches at 7 bases. Trimming cost V 0 bases and J 5 bases; bases outside gene matches: 2. The CDR3 covers 15 residues. Per germline, CDR1 SGHRS and CDR2 YFSETQ. The CDR3 spells CASSLAQGDNSPLHF. The CDR3 nucleotides read TGCGCCAGCAGCTTGGCCCAGGGGGATAATTCACCCCTCCACTTT.

The rearrangement links TRBV3-1 (or the pseudogene TRBV3-2) to TRBJ2-5; 7 bases are a match to TRBD1. The CDR3 sequence is 15 residues long. Germline V gene data show CDR1 as LGHDT and CDR2 as YNNKEL (reference sequence). J lost 4 bases, V lost 4 bases, and 9 bases had no gene match. CDR3 protein: CASSPYRGEGETQYF. As DNA, the CDR3 is TGTGCCAGCAGCCCATACAGGGGCGAGGGAGAGACCCAGTACTTC.

The V call is TRBV7-2, the J call TRBJ1-5; possible D gene TRBD1, 6 bases. Germline V CDR1 and CDR2: SGHTA, FQGNSA. This CDR3 contains 17 residues. V was cut by 0 bases and J by 3 bases, with 15 bases left in between. This CDR3 is CASSLAQGFGNNQPQHF. CDR3 coding DNA: TGTGCCAGCAGCTTAGCGCAGGGGTTTGGGAACAATCAGCCCCAGCATTTT.

This clone was recorded once. The chain carries TRBV9 and TRBJ1-1, with no clear D. The germline V gene encodes CDR1 SGDLS and CDR2 YYNGEE. The CDR3 covers 12 residues. V lost 2 bases, J lost 7 bases, and 9 bases lay in between. The CDR3 protein is CASSVRGGEAFF. DNA of the CDR3: TGTGCCAGCAGCGTGAGAGGAGGTGAAGCTTTCTTT.

This clone was detected once. V and J are TRBV18 and TRBJ2-3, with 8 bases fitting TRBD2. V was pared by 3 bases and J by 3 bases, with 17 bases of the junction left unmatched. The CDR3 is made up of 19 amino acids. Germline V gives CDR1 KGHSH, CDR2 LQKENI. This chain's CDR3 is CASSPPLAGRPGSTDTQYF. CDR3 DNA sequence: TGTGCCAGCTCACCCCCGCTAGCGGGCCGACCCGGGAGTACAGATACGCAGTATTTT.

The V and J genes are TRBV29-1 and TRBJ1-2; TRBD1 matches 7 bases. CDR1 and CDR2 (germline): SQVTM, ANQGSEA. The CDR3 is made up of 12 amino acids. The V and J ends lost 0 bases and 7 bases, in that order; junction bases with no gene match: 2. The CDR3 DNA reads TGCAGCGTTGAAGAAACAGGGGCTGGCTACACCTTC. It codes for CSVEETGAGYTF.

The chain couples TRBV28 to TRBJ2-5, with 10 bases fitting TRBD1. The J segment lost 4 bases and the V segment lost 10 bases, leaving 12 bases of the junction unmatched. Germline lookup yields CDR1 MDHEN and CDR2 SYDVKM. CDR3 size: 15 residues. CDR3 nucleotide sequence: TGTGCCACCAGCCAGGGGACAGGGGTTCGAGAGACCCAGTACTTC. Amino acids: CATSQGTGVRETQYF.

V gene TRBV28 combines with J gene TRBJ1-5; 9 bases agree with TRBD1. This CDR3 is 14 amino acids long. Germline V lookup: CDR1 MDHEN, CDR2 SYDVKM. V was clipped by 6 bases and J by 7 bases; unmatched bases: 7. The CDR3 protein is CASRITGGSQPQHF. DNA for the CDR3: TGTGCCAGCAGGATTACAGGGGGCAGCCAGCCCCAGCATTTT. The variable domain in full, completed from reference TRBV28 and TRBJ1-5, reads DVKVTQSSRYLVKRTGEKVFLECVQDMDHENMFWYRQDPGLGLRLIYFSYDVKMKEKGDIPEGYSVSREKKERFSLILESASTNQTSMYLCASRITGGSQPQHFGDGTRLSIL.

The rearrangement uses TRBV2 and TRBJ2-3; possible D gene TRBD1, 6 bases. Germline assignment: CDR1 SNHLY and CDR2 FYNNEI. V was pared by 4 bases and J by 1 base, with 9 bases between. The CDR3 has 14 residues. The CDR3 sequence is CASSGEGGTDTQYF. DNA for the CDR3: TGTGCCAGCAGTGGCGAGGGGGGCACAGATACGCAGTATTTT.